The clone carrying this T cell receptor (beta chain) was counted at least ten times. The CDR3 covers 12 residues. Trimming cost V 7 bases and J 10 bases, with 14 bases left between them. This record comes from a study of neurological immune-mediated disorders. The authors obtained over 160 million TCR-beta sequences from 15-18 subjects per sequencing run. Each CDR3 protein is one row after TCRdb ran MiXCR on the 5' RACE reads. Of about 45,000 distinct CDR3 sequences in the sample, roughly 21% were seen once. Sample time point: technical triplicate 3. The receptor was isolated from a man aged 55 to 69 with HTLV-1-associated myelopathy (HAM/TSP). The chain combines TRBV12-3 or TRBV12-4 with TRBJ2-1; maybe TRBD1 (6 bases). Specimen: PBMCs. The CDR3 region has the DNA TGTGCCAGCAAAAGACAGGCCATAGAGCAGTTCTTC. Translated: CASKRQAIEQFF.